This T cell receptor (beta chain) comes out of a study of shared clonotypes between healthy human individuals. In regard to this clone: Its target is unknown.

General study results and limits: Larger richness was generally estimated for naive than memory subsets. Researchers sampled blood only, noting tissue repertoires likely differ. Among non-shared clonotypes, generation probabilities were lower than among those shared by all four donors.

Germline CDR1 and CDR2: DFQATT and SNEGSKA (reference sequence). The CDR3 runs to 11 residues. The V end was cut by 5 bases, the J end by 6 bases, with 11 bases between. Produced via immunoSEQ multiplex PCR; TCRdb's table is partial and in-frame only. The sample lists a few million clones; about 92% were seen once. The TCR was taken from a man younger than 35 in good health. Source material: naive CD4+ T cells sorted from blood. Subset given: CD45RA+ positively selected. This chain links TRBV20-1 with TRBJ2-7, with D possibly being TRBD2 (6 bases). The CDR3 nucleotides read TGCAGTGCTGGGCCCGGGGGCGAGCAGTACTTC. It is translated as CSAGPGGEQYF.